The 32 T cell receptor beta chains below were found in one sample sequenced in a study of blood T cell repertoires in COVID-19 (dated by TCRdb to the early 2020s). Libraries were constructed by the immunoSEQ multiplex PCR assay. TCRdb took over this immuneACCESS table, retaining in-frame rearrangements with V and J assigned. Such tables are incomplete; in checked studies, under half of the missing clones stem from an unresolved V gene, and the remainder is unexplained. The table for this sample lists 87,000 or so clones; about nine tenths of them were counted only once. The ten largest make up approximately 4.4% of the sample. Sequencing was done on a sample of peripheral blood. The receptors come from a woman older than 75 with acute or convalescent COVID-19.

The J gene is TRBJ1-2, the V gene TRBV9, with D unclear. CDR1 SGDLS and CDR2 YYNGEE come from the germline V gene. V was pared by 6 bases and J by 2 bases, with 14 bases between. This CDR3 spans 14 amino acids. The CDR3 nucleotides are TGTGCCAGCACCCAATCCCCGGGGAACTATGGCTACACCTTC. It is translated as CASTQSPGNYGYTF.

The chain carries TRBV9 and TRBJ1-2; 11 bases line up with TRBD1. Trimming removed 5 bases from V and 3 bases from J; junction bases left unmatched: 3. The CDR3 has 14 residues. The germline V gene has CDR1 SGDLS and CDR2 YYNGEE. The CDR3 sequence is CASSRGQGDYGYTF. In DNA form, the CDR3 reads TGTGCCAGCAGTAGGGGACAGGGGGACTATGGCTACACCTTC.

This clone was observed a handful of times. The genes are TRBV6-5 and TRBJ1-3, with no clear D. V dropped 6 bases and J dropped 0 bases, with 9 bases sitting between them. Looked up from germline, CDR1 is MNHEY and CDR2 is SVGAGI. The CDR3 consists of 14 residues. In DNA, the CDR3 is TGTGCCAGCAGCCGACTGAGCTCTGGAAACACCATATATTTT. This encodes CASSRLSSGNTIYF.

J is TRBJ1-1 and V is TRBV7-9; 7 nucleotides agree with TRBD1. Germline V gene lookup returns CDR1 SEHNR and CDR2 FQNEAQ (reference sequence). The length of the CDR3 is 14 residues. V trimming: 4 bases; J trimming: 3 bases; junction bases outside the gene matches: 5. The CDR3 nucleotides are TGTGCCAGCAGCTCATCAGGGGGGCACACTGAAGCTTTCTTT. This codes for CASSSSGGHTEAFF.

The rearrangement joins TRBV29-1 to TRBJ2-2, with D tentatively TRBD2 (5 bases). The V gene lost 6 bases and the J gene lost 0 bases, with 8 bases spanning the gap. The CDR3 consists of 13 residues. The germline CDR1 and CDR2 sequences are SQVTM and ANQGSEA. The CDR3 region is CSVGISNTGELFF. The CDR3, as DNA: TGCAGCGTCGGGATCTCGAACACCGGGGAGCTGTTTTTT.

This sequence joins TRBV7-2 and TRBJ2-7; D is perhaps TRBD1 (6 bases). Germline CDR1 and CDR2: SGHTA and FQGNSA. The CDR3 is 15 residues long. Trimming removed 5 bases from V and 6 bases from J, with 20 bases in between. CDR3: CASSVTGKLIREQYF. CDR3 bases: TGTGCCAGCAGCGTAACAGGGAAGTTAATACGCGAGCAGTACTTC.

The chain has TRBV30 and TRBJ1-6; D remains ambiguous. Germline CDR1 is GTSNPN and CDR2 is SVGIG (reference sequence). With 4 bases removed from V and 7 bases from J, the gap between germline ends came to 8 bases. This CDR3 comprises 12 residues. The CDR3 coding sequence is TGTGCCTGGAACGGCAGGAATTCACCCCTCCACTTT. Amino acid sequence: CAWNGRNSPLHF.

CDR3 nucleotide sequence: TGTGCCAGTTTTCAGAGGACTGAAGAAAAACTGTTTTTT. Translating gives CASFQRTEEKLFF. This chain uses TRBV2 with TRBJ1-4; no clear D gene. CDR1 is SNHLY, CDR2 FYNNEI, per germline. The V end lost 9 bases, the J end lost 8 bases, and 16 bases lay between the germline ends. CDR3 length: 13 residues.

The chain recombines TRBV27 with TRBJ1-6; D may be TRBD1 (6 bases). The germline V gene has CDR1 MNHEY and CDR2 SMNVEV (reference sequence). The CDR3 loop spans 15 amino acids. Trimming cost V 2 bases and J 9 bases, with 14 bases left between them. CDR3 protein: CASSLVQGPVSPLHF. The CDR3 DNA reads TGTGCCAGCAGTTTAGTACAGGGTCCGGTTTCACCCCTCCACTTT.

This chain links TRBV2 with TRBJ1-2; 10 bases line up with TRBD1. Per the germline V gene, CDR1 is SNHLY and CDR2 is FYNNEI. The CDR3 length is 14 residues. Trimming at V came to 7 bases and at J to 7 bases, leaving 9 bases not matched to a gene. The CDR3 sequence: CASNPTGTGVGYTF. The CDR3 region has the DNA TGTGCCAGCAATCCGACCGGGACAGGGGTTGGCTACACCTTC.

In DNA, the CDR3 is TGCGCCAGTTTCCCAGAGAACACCGGGGAGCTGTTTTTT. Its protein product is CASFPENTGELFF. The V gene is TRBV5-1, the J gene TRBJ2-2; no reliable D call. V gave up 8 bases and J gave up 1 base, with 9 bases separating them. This CDR3 has 13 residues. Germline assignment: CDR1 SGHRS and CDR2 YFSETQ.

Turning to this clone: Other nucleotide sequences in the sample specify the same CDR3. This sequence joins TRBV19 and TRBJ2-2; 8 nucleotides align to TRBD2. V was pared by 3 bases and J by 5 bases, with 2 bases of the junction left unmatched. From germline, CDR1 is LNHDA and CDR2 SQIVND (reference sequence). The length of the CDR3 is 14 residues. Here the CDR3 DNA reads TGTGCCAGTAGTATCAGCGGGGGAACCGGGGAGCTGTTTTTT. As protein: CASSISGGTGELFF.

A word on this clone: In the same sample, other DNA sequences code for this CDR3. The chain is built from TRBV19 and TRBJ1-1, with D uncertain. V was clipped by 6 bases and J by 4 bases, with 9 bases between them. The CDR3 extends over 12 amino acids. The germline V gene encodes CDR1 LNHDA and CDR2 SQIVND (reference sequence). The CDR3 DNA reads as TGTGCCAGTAGCCTGCGGGCCACTGAAGCTTTCTTT. This encodes CASSLRATEAFF.

The chain recombines TRBV18 with TRBJ1-6; D remains ambiguous. The V end lost 3 bases, the J end lost 5 bases, and 8 bases lay between the germline ends. The CDR3 length is 14 residues. The germline CDR1 and CDR2 sequences are KGHSH and LQKENI. This CDR3 is CASSPGRDNSPLHF. For the CDR3, the DNA is TGTGCCAGCTCACCGGGCCGTGATAATTCACCCCTCCACTTT.

The V and J genes are TRBV19 and TRBJ2-7, with D maybe TRBD2 (5 bases). The germline V gene has CDR1 LNHDA and CDR2 SQIVND (reference sequence). This CDR3 is 14 amino acids long. Trimming cost V 4 bases and J 2 bases, with 12 bases left between them. In nucleotides, the CDR3 is TGTGCCAGTAGTAGTGGACTTAGGACCTACGAGCAGTACTTC. Encoded protein: CASSSGLRTYEQYF. Full variable domain (outside the CDR3, taken from reference TRBV19 and TRBJ2-7): DGGITQSPKYLFRKEGQNVTLSCEQNLNHDAMYWYRQDPGQGLRLIYYSQIVNDFQKGDIAEGYSVSREKKESFPLTVTSAQKNPTAFYLCASSSGLRTYEQYFGPGTRLTVT.

The sample holds one count of this clone. The chain carries TRBV6-5 and TRBJ1-4; no clear D. V lost 7 bases to trimming and J lost 8 bases, with 20 bases between them. Germline assignment: CDR1 MNHEY and CDR2 SVGAGI. The CDR3 runs to 15 residues. The CDR3 sequence: CASTTLMVGSEKLFF. The CDR3 DNA reads as TGTGCCAGCACCACCCTGATGGTCGGTTCCGAAAAACTGTTTTTT.

The chain employs TRBV7-6 and TRBJ2-1, with 11 bases lining up with TRBD2. The CDR3 is 14 amino acids. Trimming took 5 bases from V and 9 from J; bases not matched to a gene: 6. Germline CDR1 is SGHVS and CDR2 is FNYEAQ. CDR3 protein: CASSRLAGSSEQFF. DNA of the CDR3: TGTGCCAGCAGCCGACTAGCGGGATCCAGTGAGCAGTTCTTC.

The V call is TRBV21-1, the J call TRBJ1-1. TRBV21-1 is a pseudogene locus. CDR3 length equals 15 residues. The CDR3 DNA follows: TGTGCCAGCAGCAAAGAAGACGGCGGGGACACTGAAGCTTTCTTT. Protein: CASSKEDGGDTEAFF.

A few counts support this clone. The rearrangement joins TRBV13 to TRBJ2-5; 7 nucleotides agree with TRBD1. V shed 5 bases and J 6 bases; nucleotides not matched to a gene: 18. Per the germline V gene, CDR1 is PRHDT and CDR2 is FYEKMQ (reference sequence). The CDR3 has 17 amino acids. CDR3 sequence reads: CASSLTKDRRPGKTQYF. The CDR3 DNA sequence: TGTGCCAGCAGCCTCACAAAGGACAGGCGTCCCGGGAAGACCCAGTACTTC.

The chain links TRBV5-4 to TRBJ2-1; the match to TRBD2 covers 9 bases. With 4 bases clipped from V and 5 bases from J, the junction kept 7 bases outside the gene matches. Germline V gene sequence: CDR1 SGHNT, CDR2 YYREEE (reference sequence). The CDR3 runs 15 residues. The DNA of the CDR3 is TGTGCCAGCAGCCAGACTAGCGGCCCCCACAATGAGCAGTTCTTC. Residues: CASSQTSGPHNEQFF.

The chain combines TRBV3-1 (or the pseudogene TRBV3-2) with TRBJ1-2; 10 nucleotides match TRBD1. Germline V gene lookup returns CDR1 LGHDT and CDR2 YNNKEL (reference sequence). CDR3 length: 14 amino acids. V lost 4 bases, J lost 3 bases, and 2 bases stayed unmatched. The CDR3 protein is CASSPTGGDYGYTF. The CDR3 coding sequence is TGTGCCAGCAGCCCGACAGGGGGCGACTATGGCTACACCTTC.

The chain links TRBV5-5 to TRBJ1-1, with TRBD1 matching 7 bases. This CDR3 comprises 12 residues. Losses at the gene ends were 1 base for V and 9 bases for J; bases not matched to a gene: 3. Germline V gene lookup returns CDR1 SGHKS and CDR2 YYEKEE (reference sequence). The CDR3 protein is CASSLSTGQAFF. CDR3 coding DNA: TGTGCCAGCAGCTTGTCGACAGGGCAAGCTTTCTTT.

The chain joins TRBV3-1 (or the pseudogene TRBV3-2) to TRBJ2-6, with D maybe TRBD2 (6 bases). V was shortened by 3 bases and J by 1 base, with 10 bases between the two germline ends. The CDR3 is 16 residues long. CDR1 and CDR2 (germline): LGHDT, YNNKEL (reference sequence). The CDR3 protein is CASSQEGLSGANVLTF. CDR3 in DNA: TGTGCCAGCAGCCAGGAGGGCCTGTCTGGGGCCAACGTCCTGACTTTC.

The chain employs TRBV11-2 and TRBJ2-7, with D maybe TRBD1 (6 bases). The CDR3 spans 15 residues. Germline lookup yields CDR1 SGHAT and CDR2 FQNNGV. Trimming removed 1 base at V and 1 base at J, with 11 bases between. The CDR3 reads CASSLAPGASYEQYF. Here the CDR3 DNA reads TGTGCCAGCAGCTTAGCACCAGGGGCTTCCTACGAGCAGTACTTC.

The chain links TRBV5-1 to TRBJ2-3, with TRBD1 matching over 7 bases. Germline trimming cut 2 bases from V and 0 bases from J; bases unmatched to any gene: 3. CDR3 length equals 15 residues. From germline, CDR1 is SGHRS and CDR2 YFSETQ. The chain's CDR3 is CASSLRGQSTDTQYF. In nucleotides, the CDR3 is TGCGCCAGCAGCTTAAGGGGGCAGAGCACAGATACGCAGTATTTT.

The DNA of the CDR3 is TGTGCCAGCTCCGAGACAGCCTCTGGAAACACCATATATTTT. It codes for CASSETASGNTIYF. J is TRBJ1-3 and V is TRBV18, with a possible D match to TRBD1 (5 bases). In germline, CDR1 is KGHSH, CDR2 LQKENI. Trimming stripped 6 bases from V and 0 bases from J, with 9 bases between. This CDR3 region has 14 residues.

This clone was seen a single time. The chain combines TRBV6-5 with TRBJ2-7; TRBD2 agrees at 10 bases. The CDR3 consists of 15 residues. CDR1 and CDR2 (germline): MNHEY, SVGAGI. Trimming at V came to 5 bases and at J to 6 bases, leaving 10 bases not matched to a gene. CDR3 bases: TGTGCCAGCAGTCGGGTAGGGGCTAGCGGGAGCGAGCAGTACTTC. It translates to CASSRVGASGSEQYF.

For the CDR3, the DNA is TGCGCCAGCAGCTTGGAAGCCCTCACAGATACGCAGTATTTT. Protein product: CASSLEALTDTQYF. V usage is TRBV5-1 and J usage is TRBJ2-3; no clear D gene. Germline CDR1 and CDR2: SGHRS and YFSETQ. Trimming removed 0 bases at V and 2 bases at J, with 7 bases between. This CDR3 has 14 amino acids.

The chain combines TRBV3-1 (or the pseudogene TRBV3-2) with TRBJ1-1; tentative D call: TRBD1 (5 bases). CDR3 size: 14 residues. Trimming removed 3 bases from V and 6 bases from J, with 14 bases in between. Germline lookup yields CDR1 LGHDT and CDR2 YNNKEL (reference sequence). The CDR3 here is CASSQTWGDAEAFF. CDR3 DNA: TGTGCCAGCAGCCAGACTTGGGGCGACGCTGAAGCTTTCTTT.

V is TRBV10-1 and J is TRBJ2-1, with TRBD2 matching over 8 bases. The CDR3 extends over 15 amino acids. Germline-derived CDR1 and CDR2 are WNHNN and SYGVQD (reference sequence). Losses at the gene ends were 8 bases for V and 9 bases for J; bases not matched to a gene: 15. Here the CDR3 reads CASEEGAGDSGEQFF. DNA for the CDR3: TGCGCCAGCGAGGAAGGAGCGGGAGACTCGGGTGAGCAGTTCTTC.

This clone was detected only a few times. This chain joins TRBV5-4 and TRBJ2-3, with TRBD1 identical over 7 bases. Germline lookup yields CDR1 SGHNT and CDR2 YYREEE (reference sequence). The CDR3 covers 15 residues. Trimming removed 2 bases from V and 1 base from J; junction bases left unmatched: 4. For the CDR3, the DNA is TGTGCCAGCAGCTTCCCCGGGACAGGCACAGATACGCAGTATTTT. Protein sequence: CASSFPGTGTDTQYF.

This clone was found once. The chain employs TRBV30 and TRBJ2-7; 9 bases match TRBD2. From germline, CDR1 is GTSNPN and CDR2 SVGIG (reference sequence). The ends lost 3 bases at V and 4 bases at J; junction bases unmatched: 10. The CDR3 has 15 residues. The CDR3: CAWRVSGSLFYEQYF. CDR3 nucleotide sequence: TGTGCCTGGAGGGTTAGCGGGAGTCTCTTTTACGAGCAGTACTTC.